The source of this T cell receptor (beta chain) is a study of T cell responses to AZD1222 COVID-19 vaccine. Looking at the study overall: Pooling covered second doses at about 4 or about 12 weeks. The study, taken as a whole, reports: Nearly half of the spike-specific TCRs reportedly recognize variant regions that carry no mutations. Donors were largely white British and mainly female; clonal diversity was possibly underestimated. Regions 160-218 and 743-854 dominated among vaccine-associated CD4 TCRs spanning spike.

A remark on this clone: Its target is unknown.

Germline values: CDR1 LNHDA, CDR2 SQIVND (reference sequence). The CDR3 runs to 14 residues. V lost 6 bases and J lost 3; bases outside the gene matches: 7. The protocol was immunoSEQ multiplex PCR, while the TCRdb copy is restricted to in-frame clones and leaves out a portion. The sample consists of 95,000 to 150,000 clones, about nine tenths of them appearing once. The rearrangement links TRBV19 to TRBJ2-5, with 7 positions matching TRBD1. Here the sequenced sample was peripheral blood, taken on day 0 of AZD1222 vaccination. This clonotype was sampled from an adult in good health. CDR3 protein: CASRKDRWEETQYF. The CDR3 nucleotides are TGTGCCAGTAGAAAGGACAGGTGGGAAGAGACCCAGTACTTC.